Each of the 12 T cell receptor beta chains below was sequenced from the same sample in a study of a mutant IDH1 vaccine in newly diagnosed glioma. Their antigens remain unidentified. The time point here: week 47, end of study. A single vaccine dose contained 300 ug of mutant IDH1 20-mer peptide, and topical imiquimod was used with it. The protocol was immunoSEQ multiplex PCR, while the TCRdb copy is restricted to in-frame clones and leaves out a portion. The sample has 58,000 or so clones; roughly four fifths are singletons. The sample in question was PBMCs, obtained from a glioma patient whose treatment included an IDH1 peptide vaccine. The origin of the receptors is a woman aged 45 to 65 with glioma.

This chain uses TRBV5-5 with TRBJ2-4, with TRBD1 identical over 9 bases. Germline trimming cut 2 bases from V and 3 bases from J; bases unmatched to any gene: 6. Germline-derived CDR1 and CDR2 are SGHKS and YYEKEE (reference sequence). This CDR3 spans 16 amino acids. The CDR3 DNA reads TGTGCCAGCAGCTTAGGGGACAGGGAAGGCAAAAACATTCAGTACTTC. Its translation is CASSLGDREGKNIQYF.

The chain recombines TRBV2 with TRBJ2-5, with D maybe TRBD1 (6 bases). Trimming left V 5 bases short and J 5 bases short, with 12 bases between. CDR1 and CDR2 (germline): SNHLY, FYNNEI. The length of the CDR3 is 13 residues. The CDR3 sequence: CASSRDTGETQYF. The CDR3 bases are TGTGCCAGCAGTCGGGACACAGGGGAGACCCAGTACTTC.

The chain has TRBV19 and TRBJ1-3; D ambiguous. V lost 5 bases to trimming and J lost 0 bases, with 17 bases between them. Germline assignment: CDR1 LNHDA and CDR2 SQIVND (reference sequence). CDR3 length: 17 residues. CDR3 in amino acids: CASSASAGRASGNTIYF. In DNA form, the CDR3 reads TGTGCCAGTAGTGCCTCCGCTGGCCGGGCCTCTGGAAACACCATATATTTT. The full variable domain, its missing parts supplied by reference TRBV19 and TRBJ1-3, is DGGITQSPKYLFRKEGQNVTLSCEQNLNHDAMYWYRQDPGQGLRLIYYSQIVNDFQKGDIAEGYSVSREKKESFPLTVTSAQKNPTAFYLCASSASAGRASGNTIYFGEGSWLTVV.

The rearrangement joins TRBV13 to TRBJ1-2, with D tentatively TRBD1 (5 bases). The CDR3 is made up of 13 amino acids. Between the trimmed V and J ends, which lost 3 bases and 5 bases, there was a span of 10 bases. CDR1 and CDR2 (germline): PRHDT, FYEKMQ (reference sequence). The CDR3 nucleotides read TGTGCCAGCAGCTTCTCGGGGGAGTATGGCTACACCTTC. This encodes CASSFSGEYGYTF.

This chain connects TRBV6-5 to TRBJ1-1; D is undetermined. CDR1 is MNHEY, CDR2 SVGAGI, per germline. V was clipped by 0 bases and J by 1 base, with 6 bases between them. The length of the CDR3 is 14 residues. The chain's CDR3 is CASSYSSKNTEAFF. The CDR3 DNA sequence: TGTGCCAGCAGTTACTCTTCCAAGAACACTGAAGCTTTCTTT.

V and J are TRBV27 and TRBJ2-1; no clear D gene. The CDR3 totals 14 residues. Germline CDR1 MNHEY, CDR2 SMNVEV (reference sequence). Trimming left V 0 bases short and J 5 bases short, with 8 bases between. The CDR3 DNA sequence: TGTGCCAGCAGTTTATCGAGGTCCGACAATGAGCAGTTCTTC. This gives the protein CASSLSRSDNEQFF.

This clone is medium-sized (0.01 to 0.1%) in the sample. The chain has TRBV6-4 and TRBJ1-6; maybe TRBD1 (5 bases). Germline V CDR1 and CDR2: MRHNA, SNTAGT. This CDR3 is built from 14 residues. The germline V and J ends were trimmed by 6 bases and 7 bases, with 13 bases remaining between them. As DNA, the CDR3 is TGTGCCAGCAGCCGGGACGCTCAGAATTCACCCCTCCACTTT. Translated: CASSRDAQNSPLHF.

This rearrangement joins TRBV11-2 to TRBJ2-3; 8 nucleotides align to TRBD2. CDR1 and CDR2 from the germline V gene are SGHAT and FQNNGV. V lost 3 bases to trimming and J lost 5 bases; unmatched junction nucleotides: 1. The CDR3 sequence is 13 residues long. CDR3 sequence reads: CASSFTSGDTQYF. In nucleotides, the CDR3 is TGTGCCAGCAGCTTCACTAGCGGAGATACGCAGTATTTT.

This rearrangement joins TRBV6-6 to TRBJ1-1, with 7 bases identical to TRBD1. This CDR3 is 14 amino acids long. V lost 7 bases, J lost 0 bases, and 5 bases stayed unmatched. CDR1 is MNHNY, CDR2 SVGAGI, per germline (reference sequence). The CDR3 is CASTTGVMNTEAFF. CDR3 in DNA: TGTGCCAGCACCACAGGGGTCATGAACACTGAAGCTTTCTTT.

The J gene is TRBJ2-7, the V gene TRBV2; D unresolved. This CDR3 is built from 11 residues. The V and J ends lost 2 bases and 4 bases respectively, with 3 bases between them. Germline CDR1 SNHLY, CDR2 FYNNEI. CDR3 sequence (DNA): TGTGCCAGCAGTGAAACGTACGAGCAGTACTTC. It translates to CASSETYEQYF.

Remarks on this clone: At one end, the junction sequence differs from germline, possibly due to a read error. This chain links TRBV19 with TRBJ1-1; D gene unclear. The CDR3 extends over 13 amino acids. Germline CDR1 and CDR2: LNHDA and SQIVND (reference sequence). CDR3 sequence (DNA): TGTGCCAGTGGTATCGGAATGAACACTGAAGCTTTCTTT. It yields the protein CASGIGMNTEAFF.

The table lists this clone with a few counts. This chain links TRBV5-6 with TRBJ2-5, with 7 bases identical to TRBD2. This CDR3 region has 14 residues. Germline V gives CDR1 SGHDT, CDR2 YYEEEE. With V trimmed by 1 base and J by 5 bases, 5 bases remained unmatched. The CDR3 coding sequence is TGTGCCAGCAGCTTGTCGTCCGGGGGGGAGACCCAGTACTTC. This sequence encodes CASSLSSGGETQYF.